This T cell receptor (beta chain) was obtained from a study of cytomegalovirus exposure and HLA in healthy donors. Study observations and caveats: Per published reports, the classifier diagnosed cytomegalovirus status with high specificity and sensitivity.

Germline trimming cut 6 bases from V and 6 bases from J; bases unmatched to any gene: 10. This CDR3 has 15 residues. CDR1 and CDR2 (germline): MNHNS, SASEGT. Each donor's status was that of a healthy bone marrow donor. Donors were nominally healthy when sampled, though unrecorded immune exposures were likely. This clone appeared a single time. Its antigen is unidentified. PCR involved 60 Vbeta and 13 Jbeta primers. The table came from immunoSEQ multiplex PCR; TCRdb's copy has only in-frame clones and leaves some out. The data show 80,000 to 95,000 clones, around 70% seen once. The chain recombines TRBV6-1 with TRBJ2-1; 8 bases agree with TRBD2. Sequencing was carried out using PBMCs. This TCR derives from a woman in her 50s in good health and CMV-seropositive. The CDR3 nucleotides read TGTGCCAGCAGCCCCCGACTAGCGTACGGCAATGAGCAGTTCTTC. It yields the protein CASSPRLAYGNEQFF.